This T cell receptor beta chain originates from a study of blood T cell repertoires in COVID-19. Study-wide background: The United States, Italy and Spain provided the acute and convalescent COVID-19 samples. In each case, the material was cDNA or gDNA derived from T cells, B-cell-depleted T cells, or PBMCs.

Germline CDR1 is MNHEY and CDR2 is SVGAGI. The CDR3 is 11 residues long. Only in-frame clones appear in the TCRdb table, and some are missing; sequencing was by immunoSEQ multiplex PCR. This sample has some 100,000 clones, with roughly 80% found just once. Sequencing input: peripheral blood. This chain uses TRBV6-5 with TRBJ1-1; D call uncertain. This receptor was identified in a man between 70 and 80 years old with acute or convalescent COVID-19. CDR3 DNA: TGTTGCTCGGGAGGCCCCACTGAAGCTTTCTTT. This gives the protein CCSGGPTEAFF.